The 29 T cell receptor beta chains given below trace back to one sample, sequenced in a study of T cells in Graves' hyperthyroidism and ophthalmopathy. Amplified TCR beta CDR3 regions came from RNA transcripts. With the HTBI primer set, the TCR CDR3 went through a first round of RT-PCR. TCRdb fed the multiplex PCR reads into MiXCR, producing one record per CDR3 protein. Among about 640,000 distinct CDR3 sequences, around 20% were seen once, and the ten largest hold around a third. The sample was blood. All receptors derive from a young man with Graves' ophthalmopathy.

The chain joins TRBV7-2 to TRBJ2-5; 14 nucleotides agree with TRBD2. V dropped 3 bases and J dropped 4; count of bases not matched to a gene: 1. CDR1 and CDR2 (germline): SGHTA, FQGNSA. The CDR3 contains 15 residues. This CDR3 is CASSLGTSGGETQYF. CDR3 nucleotides: TGTGCCAGCAGCTTGGGGACTAGCGGGGGAGAGACCCAGTACTTC.

The chain uses TRBV25-1 and TRBJ2-3; TRBD2 agrees at 10 bases. Unmatched junction bases numbered 3, after V lost 4 bases and J lost 2 bases. The CDR3 spans 15 residues. Germline assignment: CDR1 MGHDK and CDR2 SYGVNS. CDR3 sequence reads: CASSGAGGFTDTQYF. The CDR3 DNA reads TGTGCCAGCAGTGGAGCGGGAGGGTTCACAGATACGCAGTATTTT.

The chain has TRBV12-3 or TRBV12-4 and TRBJ2-1; 9 nucleotides align to TRBD1. The CDR3 has 15 amino acids. V dropped 5 bases and J dropped 7; count of bases not matched to a gene: 9. CDR3 amino acids: CASSPDWTGVNEQFF. The CDR3 DNA reads as TGTGCCAGCAGTCCCGACTGGACAGGGGTGAATGAGCAGTTCTTC.

The rearrangement joins TRBV7-9 to TRBJ2-5, with 7 nucleotides matching TRBD1. Germline trimming cut 3 bases from V and 4 bases from J; bases unmatched to any gene: 11. The V gene's germline CDR1 is SEHNR and CDR2 FQNEAQ (reference sequence). CDR3 length: 16 amino acids. The CDR3 DNA is TGTGCCAGCAGCTTGGTAACGTACAGGGGTTCAGAGACCCAGTACTTC. Its protein is CASSLVTYRGSETQYF.

V gene TRBV30 combines with J gene TRBJ1-2; TRBD1 might be the D (5 bases). Trimming shortened V by 1 base and J by 3 bases, and 12 bases separated the two germline ends. Germline V gene sequence: CDR1 GTSNPN, CDR2 SVGIG (reference sequence). The CDR3 length is 14 residues. CDR3 sequence reads: CAWSAPVGHYGYTF. The CDR3, as DNA: TGTGCCTGGAGTGCCCCAGTGGGGCACTATGGCTACACCTTC.

The V and J genes are TRBV6-9 and TRBJ2-3, with TRBD2 matching over 9 bases. V lost 2 bases, J lost 1 base, and 7 bases stayed unmatched. The CDR3 runs 17 residues. CDR1 is MNHGY, CDR2 SVAAGI, per germline. CDR3 nucleotides: TGTGCCAGCAGTTATGGACTAGCGACGCGGGGCACAGATACGCAGTATTTT. Amino acid sequence: CASSYGLATRGTDTQYF.

The chain couples TRBV24-1 to TRBJ1-1, with a tentative D call TRBD1 (5 bases). V gave up 4 bases and J gave up 3 bases, with 11 bases separating them. Germline V gene data show CDR1 as KGHDR and CDR2 as SFDVKD. The CDR3 covers 14 residues. CDR3 in amino acids: CATSEGGFDTEAFF. The CDR3, as DNA: TGTGCCACCAGTGAGGGGGGGTTCGACACTGAAGCTTTCTTT.

This clonotype was observed many times. This chain links TRBV11-3 with TRBJ2-2; 8 positions agree with TRBD1. V dropped 5 bases and J dropped 5; count of bases not matched to a gene: 10. CDR1 is SGHNT, CDR2 YENEEA, per germline. The CDR3 is 16 amino acids. DNA for the CDR3: TGTGCCAGCAGCAACCCGGCCAGGGGGCGGACCGGGGAGCTGTTTTTT. This gives the protein CASSNPARGRTGELFF.

Concerning this clonotype: Sequence at one end of the junction differs from germline and may be a read error. The J gene is TRBJ1-3, the V gene TRBV5-1; no definite D call. CDR3 length: 13 residues. The germline V gene encodes CDR1 SGHRS and CDR2 YFSETQ. In nucleotides, the CDR3 is TGCGCCAGCAGAGGCTCCTCTAGAAACACCATATATTTT. Protein sequence: CASRGSSRNTIYF.

This chain joins TRBV30 and TRBJ2-7, with TRBD1 matching 7 bases. This CDR3 spans 12 amino acids. Trimming removed 3 bases from V and 9 bases from J; junction bases left unmatched: 8. Germline CDR1 GTSNPN, CDR2 SVGIG (reference sequence). CDR3 loop: CAWSDGQVAQYF. As DNA, the CDR3 is TGTGCCTGGAGCGATGGACAGGTCGCGCAGTACTTC. Full variable domain (outside the CDR3, taken from reference TRBV30 and TRBJ2-7): SQTIHQWPATLVQPVGSPLSLECTVEGTSNPNLYWYRQAAGRGLQLLFYSVGIGQISSEVPQNLSASRPQDRQFILSSKKLLLSDSGFYLCAWSDGQVAQYFGPGTRLTVT.

This clonotype has more than one count but fewer than ten. The chain is built from TRBV11-2 and TRBJ2-2; 9 nucleotides align to TRBD2. CDR1 and CDR2 from the germline V gene are SGHAT and FQNNGV. The CDR3 loop spans 16 amino acids. V lost 1 base and J lost 5; bases outside the gene matches: 5. The CDR3 DNA reads as TGTGCCAGCAGCTTAGTTCCTAGCGGGATGACCGGGGAGCTGTTTTTT. Protein product: CASSLVPSGMTGELFF.

The chain employs TRBV19 and TRBJ1-2; D remains ambiguous. The CDR3 spans 14 residues. Trimming pared 7 bases from V and 0 bases from J, leaving 12 bases between. In germline, CDR1 is LNHDA, CDR2 SQIVND (reference sequence). The CDR3 sequence: CASTRQSSNYGYTF. CDR3 nucleotide sequence: TGTGCCAGTACTCGGCAGAGTTCTAACTATGGCTACACCTTC.

This chain connects TRBV5-1 to TRBJ1-2, with D maybe TRBD1 (6 bases). This CDR3 is 14 amino acids long. V shed 0 bases and J shed 7 bases, with 13 bases lying between them. Germline V gene lookup returns CDR1 SGHRS and CDR2 YFSETQ. In nucleotides, the CDR3 is TGCGCCAGCAGCTTGGACAGGGCGGGTAGTGGCTACACCTTC. Protein: CASSLDRAGSGYTF.

This clonotype was seen a handful of times. The V call is TRBV27, the J call TRBJ2-1; 7 bases align to TRBD1. CDR3 length: 15 amino acids. Trimming removed 7 bases from V and 6 bases from J; junction bases left unmatched: 12. Germline V CDR1 and CDR2: MNHEY, SMNVEV (reference sequence). CDR3 coding DNA: TGTGCCAGCACCCCCGGACAGGTGGGAATCAATGAGCAGTTCTTC. This sequence encodes CASTPGQVGINEQFF.

In its sample, this clonotype was seen a few times. The chain uses TRBV7-3 and TRBJ1-5, with 7 bases lining up with TRBD1. With V trimmed by 5 bases and J by 0 bases, 13 bases remained unmatched. This CDR3 is 18 amino acids long. Germline V gene sequence: CDR1 SGHTA, CDR2 FQGTGA. For the CDR3, the DNA is TGTGCCAGCAGCACTCTGGTCAGAAGGGGGCATAGCAATCAGCCCCAGCATTTT. It codes for CASSTLVRRGHSNQPQHF. Drawing the rest from reference TRBV7-3 and TRBJ1-5, the complete variable domain is GAGVSQTPSNKVTEKGKYVELRCDPISGHTALYWYRQSLGQGPEFLIYFQGTGAADDSGLPNDRFFAVRPEGSVSTLKIQRTERGDSAVYLCASSTLVRRGHSNQPQHFGDGTRLSIL.

The sample holds a few counts of this clonotype. The DNA for the CDR3 is TGCAGTGCTAGAGACGTAATTCAGGGGCCTTACTCCACAGATACGCAGTATTTT. It yields the protein CSARDVIQGPYSTDTQYF. V usage is TRBV20-1 and J usage is TRBJ2-3; D is possibly TRBD1 (6 bases). V dropped 0 bases and J dropped 2 bases, with 21 bases sitting between them. The germline gives CDR1 DFQATT, CDR2 SNEGSKA (reference sequence). This CDR3 is 18 amino acids long.

The V gene is TRBV11-2, the J gene TRBJ2-1, with 10 bases identical to TRBD2. Germline values: CDR1 SGHAT, CDR2 FQNNGV. The CDR3 loop spans 15 amino acids. Unmatched junction bases numbered 9, after V lost 9 bases and J lost 4 bases. CDR3: CASEREGFFYNEQFF. CDR3 bases: TGTGCCAGTGAGCGGGAGGGTTTCTTTTACAATGAGCAGTTCTTC.

This clonotype has at least ten counts. V gene TRBV28 combines with J gene TRBJ2-7; 10 bases agree with TRBD2. V lost 7 bases, J lost 0 bases, and 6 bases stayed unmatched. The CDR3 totals 15 residues. The germline gives CDR1 MDHEN, CDR2 SYDVKM. This CDR3 is CASISASGSSYEQYF. In nucleotides, the CDR3 is TGTGCCAGCATTTCGGCTAGCGGGAGCTCCTACGAGCAGTACTTC.

The chain uses TRBV10-3 and TRBJ2-4, with 7 nucleotides matching TRBD1. The germline CDR1 and CDR2 sequences are ENHRY and SYGVKD. J lost 3 bases, V lost 3 bases, and 11 bases had no gene match. CDR3 length equals 17 residues. CDR3 coding DNA: TGTGCCATCAGTGAAGAAGGGGGCCGTATTGGCAAAAACATTCAGTACTTC. Residues: CAISEEGGRIGKNIQYF.

With respect to this clonotype: At one end the junction does not follow the germline gene, possibly because of a read error. The rearrangement links TRBV4-1 to TRBJ2-3; 10 bases agree with TRBD2. Germline lookup yields CDR1 MGHRA and CDR2 YSYEKL. The CDR3 is 17 amino acids. In DNA, the CDR3 is TGCGCCAGCAGTCAAGATCCCCTAGCGGGAGTATATGATACGCAGTATTTT. Protein: CASSQDPLAGVYDTQYF.

The chain joins TRBV7-9 to TRBJ2-2, with 10 bases aligning to TRBD2. The ends lost 6 bases at V and 1 base at J; junction bases unmatched: 8. Germline CDR1 reads SEHNR; CDR2 reads FQNEAQ (reference sequence). The CDR3 sequence is 17 residues long. In DNA, the CDR3 is TGTGCCAGCAGGTCAGGGGCTAGCGGGAGGAACACCGGGGAGCTGTTTTTT. It yields the protein CASRSGASGRNTGELFF.

This clonotype appeared a single time. V and J are TRBV9 and TRBJ2-2; 7 bases line up with TRBD1. The CDR3 covers 14 residues. Germline V CDR1 and CDR2: SGDLS, YYNGEE. Losses at the gene ends were 3 bases for V and 5 bases for J; bases not matched to a gene: 4. The CDR3 sequence is CASSEGARTGELFF. CDR3 in DNA: TGTGCCAGCAGCGAGGGGGCGCGAACCGGGGAGCTGTTTTTT. Variable domain in full (rest from reference TRBV9 and TRBJ2-2): DSGVTQTPKHLITATGQRVTLRCSPRSGDLSVYWYQQSLDQGLQFLIQYYNGEERAKGNILERFSAQQFPDLHSELNLSSLELGDSALYFCASSEGARTGELFFGEGSRLTVL.

This clonotype was seen a handful of times. The chain is built from TRBV29-1 and TRBJ1-5; D is unclear. CDR1 is SQVTM and CDR2 is ANQGSEA in the germline V gene. Trimming took off 4 bases at V and 4 bases at J, with 11 bases between the two ends. The CDR3 totals 13 residues. The CDR3 protein is CSVGPGINQPQHF. DNA for the CDR3: TGCAGCGTTGGGCCAGGCATAAATCAGCCCCAGCATTTT.

At least ten counts were recorded for this clonotype. The chain carries TRBV2 and TRBJ2-2, with D hard to call. This CDR3 is 12 amino acids long. Germline CDR1 reads SNHLY; CDR2 reads FYNNEI. V shed 8 bases and J shed 0 bases, with 4 bases lying between them. CDR3 loop: CASRTNTGELFF. In DNA, the CDR3 is TGTGCCAGCCGAACGAACACCGGGGAGCTGTTTTTT.

The genes are TRBV30 and TRBJ2-1, with 8 bases identical to TRBD2. Germline loops: CDR1 GTSNPN, CDR2 SVGIG (reference sequence). This CDR3 region has 14 residues. V shed 0 bases, J shed 5 bases, and the junction held 3 bases outside the gene matches. The CDR3 here is CAWSVTSVHNEQFF. The CDR3 bases are TGTGCCTGGAGTGTGACTAGCGTCCACAATGAGCAGTTCTTC.

Many counts were recorded for this clonotype. The CDR3 here is CASSFRPGSTDTQYF. The CDR3 coding sequence is TGTGCCAGCAGTTTTCGCCCCGGTAGCACAGATACGCAGTATTTT. The chain joins TRBV28 to TRBJ2-3, with D hard to call. V shed 3 bases and J shed 0 bases, with 10 bases lying between them. The CDR3 consists of 15 residues. Germline lookup yields CDR1 MDHEN and CDR2 SYDVKM.

This clonotype was picked up a small number of times. The chain carries TRBV7-8 and TRBJ2-1; the D gene is possibly TRBD2 (5 bases). V was trimmed by 5 bases and J by 4 bases, leaving 18 bases between them. Germline V gene lookup returns CDR1 SGHVS and CDR2 FQNEAQ. The CDR3 consists of 16 residues. CDR3 residues: CASSPSPMGAYNEQFF. The DNA of the CDR3 is TGTGCCAGCAGCCCCTCACCTATGGGAGCTTACAATGAGCAGTTCTTC.

The rearrangement links TRBV19 to TRBJ1-5; no definite D call. The V gene's germline CDR1 is LNHDA and CDR2 SQIVND (reference sequence). Trimming pared 3 bases from V and 4 bases from J, leaving 10 bases between. The length of the CDR3 is 14 residues. The CDR3 reads CASSIGLGNQPQHF. CDR3 DNA: TGTGCCAGTAGTATCGGACTGGGGAATCAGCCCCAGCATTTT.

This clonotype was observed a handful of times. The gene calls are TRBV7-9 and TRBJ2-7; TRBD2 is a possible D gene (6 bases). V lost 5 bases, J lost 2 bases, and 13 bases lay in between. There are 14 residues in the CDR3. Germline CDR1 and CDR2: SEHNR and FQNEAQ (reference sequence). CDR3 in amino acids: CASSEFGRTYEQYF. DNA of the CDR3: TGTGCCAGCAGCGAGTTTGGGAGGACCTACGAGCAGTACTTC.